A selection of T cell receptor beta chains follows, all from one sample in a study of post-analysis software for immune sequencing data. TCRdb re-derived calls from the PCR reads in MiXCR, one entry per CDR3 protein. The data show 600,000 to 700,000 distinct CDR3 sequences, around 64% seen once. Sequencing was done on a sample of blood. Receptor source: a girl between 2 and 10 years old with multiple sclerosis. Both conserved end residues are part of each CDR3. The D gene is left open where the match is weak. The size of a clone is reported for some rows only, either as once, few or many, or as a class for expanded clones.

J	size	V	D	DNA	CDR3
TRBJ2-1	once	TRBV18	TRBD2	TGTGCCAGCTCACGGACGGGAGGTTACAATGGGCAGTTCTTC	CASSRTGGYNGQFF
TRBJ1-1	few	TRBV15	-	TGTGCCACCAGCAGAGATCGGGGGCCGAACACTGAAGCTTTCTTT	CATSRDRGPNTEAFF
TRBJ2-1	-	TRBV7-3	TRBD2	TGTGCCAGCAGCTTACCTACTAGCGGGAGGCACAATGAGCAGTTCTTC	CASSLPTSGRHNEQFF
TRBJ2-1	few	TRBV4-2	TRBD2	TGTGCCAGCAGCCAAGGTTCCGAACTAGCGGGAGGTATCTACAATGAGCAGTTCTTC	CASSQGSELAGGIYNEQFF
TRBJ1-2	few	TRBV29-1	-	TGCAGCGTTGGAGGAGCGGGGGGCGATGGCTACACCTTC	CSVGGAGGDGYTF
TRBJ2-1	-	TRBV7-8	TRBD1	TGTGCCAGCAGCTCGGGCTGGACAGGGTCCATCGTTCGGTACAATGAGCAGTTCTTC	CASSSGWTGSIVRYNEQFF
TRBJ2-4	once	TRBV5-1	TRBD1	TGCGCCAGCAGCTTTAACCCAGGGGACAGGGGGCGGAGAAAGTACTTC	CASSFNPGDRGRRKYF
TRBJ2-2	-	TRBV5-1	-	TGCGCCAGCAGCGTGAGGACCTTCCACACCGGGGAGCTGTTTTTT	CASSVRTFHTGELFF
TRBJ2-1	-	TRBV29-1	-	TGCAGCGCCCCGCTCCAGGTATACAATGAGCAGTTCTTC	CSAPLQVYNEQFF
TRBJ1-2	-	TRBV7-6	TRBD1	TGTGCCAGCAGCTCAGGACAGGGGTCCAATGGCTACACCTTC	CASSSGQGSNGYTF
TRBJ2-3	few	TRBV5-1	-	TGCGCCAGCAGCTTGGGCCAGCGGAGAGGCACAGATACGCAGTATTTT	CASSLGQRRGTDTQYF
TRBJ1-2	-	TRBV5-1	-	TGCGCCAGCAGAAGTAAAACAGAGGCCTCTGGTGGCTACACCTTC	CASRSKTEASGGYTF
TRBJ2-5	few	TRBV10-1	-	TGCGCCAGCAGTGATCGGACAAGTTCCGGGACCCAGTACTTC	CASSDRTSSGTQYF
TRBJ2-1	-	TRBV7-9	TRBD2	TGTGCCAGCAGCTCAGCACATGCGGGGGGGCAATACAATGAGCAGTTCTTC	CASSSAHAGGQYNEQFF
TRBJ2-1	-	TRBV19	TRBD2	TGTGCCAGTAGTATGGGACTAGCGGGAAATGAGCAGTTCTTC	CASSMGLAGNEQFF
TRBJ2-5	once	TRBV11-2	TRBD2	TGTGCCAGCAGTCGAGGACTAGCAAGAGAGACCCAGTACTTC	CASSRGLARETQYF
TRBJ2-4	-	TRBV5-1	TRBD1	TGCGCCAGCAGCTTCGGACAGGTAGCCAAAAACATTCAGTACTTC	CASSFGQVAKNIQYF
TRBJ2-1	-	TRBV15	-	TGTGCCACCAGCAGAGTAGCCTTACAGAATCCAACCTACAATGAGCAGTTCTTC	CATSRVALQNPTYNEQFF
TRBJ2-2	-	TRBV12-3/TRBV12-4	-	TGTGCCAGCAGTTGGGTCTCGGGGGACACCGGGGAGCTGTTTTTT	CASSWVSGDTGELFF
TRBJ2-7	-	TRBV6-1	-	TGTGCCAGCAGTCTAACAGCCCGTTACGAGCAGTACTTC	CASSLTARYEQYF
TRBJ2-4	-	TRBV5-6	TRBD1	TGTGCCAGCAGCGGCCAGGGACAGATGGGTGACATTCAGTACTTC	CASSGQGQMGDIQYF
TRBJ1-5	-	TRBV6-2/TRBV6-3	-	TGTGCCAGCAGTTACGTTTTTGGAGGTATCGGGCCCCAGCATTTT	CASSYVFGGIGPQHF
TRBJ2-5	-	TRBV7-9	TRBD2	TGTGCCAGCAGCTTAACCCGCGGGGGTGGAGTCCAAGAGACCCAGTACTTC	CASSLTRGGGVQETQYF
TRBJ2-1	-	TRBV7-2	-	TGTGCCAGCAGCTTAGCCTTGGACTATGAGCAGTTCTTC	CASSLALDYEQFF
TRBJ2-5	-	TRBV20-1	-	TGCAGTGCTAGTTTGATTTCTCAAGAGACCCAGTACTTC	CSASLISQETQYF